These 9 T cell receptor beta chains share one sample of origin, sequenced in a study of patients and donors after allogeneic stem cell transplantation. One entry per CDR3 protein, called by TCRdb with MiXCR from the RT-PCR reads. There are some 150,000 distinct CDR3 sequences in the sample; roughly 35% occur only once, and around 50% lies in the top ten. Sequencing was performed on blood, either unsorted or a sorted T cell fraction (not recorded which). The receptors were sampled from a human donor who was either an allogeneic HSCT recipient or a stem cell or donor lymphocyte infusion donor (not recorded which). It is not recorded whose cells these are; they may come from a transplant donor.

The CDR3 protein is CASSPRIFYTDTDTQYF. In DNA, the CDR3 is TGTGCCAGCAGTCCCAGAATCTTTTACACAGACACAGATACGCAGTATTTT. The chain combines TRBV12-3 or TRBV12-4 with TRBJ2-3, with unresolved D. The CDR3 spans 17 residues. V gave up 5 bases and J gave up 2 bases, with 20 bases separating them.

On this clonotype itself: A much larger clonotype is one base distant, so this may be a read error. The J gene is TRBJ2-3, the V gene TRBV20-1, with 9 bases aligning to TRBD2. J lost 2 bases, V lost 4 bases, and 13 bases had no gene match. Germline loops: CDR1 DFQATT, CDR2 SNEGSKA (reference sequence). The CDR3 sequence is 17 residues long. The CDR3 nucleotides are TGCAGTGCTACAACTTCCCAACTAGCGGGCCACACAGATACGCAGTATTTT. It specifies CSATTSQLAGHTDTQYF.

The CDR3 region has the DNA TGTGCCAGCAGTGAATTTAAACAGGGGGCTGGCAAAAACATTCAGTACTTC. It encodes CASSEFKQGAGKNIQYF. This chain uses TRBV25-1 with TRBJ2-4, with TRBD1 identical over 9 bases. V was clipped by 1 base and J by 3 bases; unmatched bases: 7. From germline, CDR1 is MGHDK and CDR2 SYGVNS. This CDR3 is 17 amino acids long.

This clonotype came up a few times. The chain recombines TRBV6-5 with TRBJ2-2; D is ambiguous. In germline, CDR1 is MNHEY, CDR2 SVGAGI. The CDR3 sequence is 14 residues long. V was trimmed by 0 bases and J by 4 bases, leaving 6 bases between them. The CDR3: CASSYSIVTGELFF. In DNA form, the CDR3 reads TGTGCCAGCAGTTACTCTATAGTCACCGGGGAGCTGTTTTTT.

This clonotype was counted between two and nine times. The chain recombines TRBV28 with TRBJ1-4; D remains ambiguous. The CDR3 extends over 13 amino acids. Germline V gene sequence: CDR1 MDHEN, CDR2 SYDVKM. With 8 bases removed from V and 0 bases from J, the gap between germline ends came to 7 bases. CDR3 sequence (DNA): TGTGCCAGCCTCTCCTCAACTAATGAAAAACTGTTTTTT. This codes for CASLSSTNEKLFF.

This rearrangement joins TRBV15 to TRBJ2-5, with TRBD1 matching over 7 bases. CDR1 and CDR2 (germline): LNHNV, YYDKDF (reference sequence). The CDR3 runs to 16 residues. Losses at the gene ends were 5 bases for V and 4 bases for J; bases not matched to a gene: 13. DNA of the CDR3: TGTGCCACCAGCGGTAATTCACAGGGGAACGGAGAGACCCAGTACTTC. It encodes CATSGNSQGNGETQYF.

In this sample, this clonotype turned up once. The chain combines TRBV9 with TRBJ2-7; D not certain. The CDR3 is 13 residues long. V lost 0 bases and J lost 0, with 4 bases in between. Germline-derived CDR1 and CDR2 are SGDLS and YYNGEE. The CDR3 DNA follows: TGTGCCAGCAGCGTAGGCAGCTCCTACGAGCAGTACTTC. It encodes CASSVGSSYEQYF.

This clonotype turned up a few times. The chain combines TRBV12-3 or TRBV12-4 with TRBJ2-5, with 8 bases identical to TRBD1. The trim removed 5 bases at V and 5 bases at J, leaving 4 bases unmatched. CDR3 length: 13 amino acids. CDR3 residues: CASSQGARETQYF. CDR3 DNA: TGTGCCAGCAGTCAGGGGGCACGGGAGACCCAGTACTTC.

The CDR3 sequence is CASSLGTANYGYTF. CDR3 nucleotides: TGTGCCAGCAGTTTGGGGACAGCTAACTATGGCTACACCTTC. The chain has TRBV12-3 or TRBV12-4 and TRBJ1-2; 7 bases are a match to TRBD1. The V segment lost 3 bases and the J segment 0 bases; nucleotides outside the gene matches: 1. CDR3 length equals 14 residues.